Given below is one T cell receptor (beta chain) in context. The antigen is not known. This record comes from a study of OX40 agonist ivuxolimab in advanced cancers. For the study at large: Age averaged about 60 years (range roughly 20 to 90), and roughly 80% were male. General study points: The investigators did not determine what antigen specificity the expanded peripheral T cells had.

The table came from immunoSEQ multiplex PCR; TCRdb's copy has only in-frame clones and leaves some out. The sample shows some 21,000 clones, approximately 82% of them seen only once. The sampling schedule covered blood at baseline, cycle 4 day 1, and cycle 7 day 1. CDR3 size: 16 residues. Germline values: CDR1 SEHNR, CDR2 FQNEAQ (reference sequence). The trim removed 5 bases at V and 1 base at J, leaving 8 bases unmatched. Here the sequenced sample was CD4+ or CD8+ T cells sorted from blood, taken in a trial of the OX40 agonist ivuxolimab. The chain combines TRBV7-9 with TRBJ2-5; 9 bases agree with TRBD2. The source of this sequence is an adult with an advanced solid tumor such as melanoma, head and neck, liver or kidney cancer. CDR3 in amino acids: CASSNYLAGIQETQYF. The DNA of the CDR3 is TGTGCCAGCAGCAACTATCTAGCGGGGATCCAAGAGACCCAGTACTTC.